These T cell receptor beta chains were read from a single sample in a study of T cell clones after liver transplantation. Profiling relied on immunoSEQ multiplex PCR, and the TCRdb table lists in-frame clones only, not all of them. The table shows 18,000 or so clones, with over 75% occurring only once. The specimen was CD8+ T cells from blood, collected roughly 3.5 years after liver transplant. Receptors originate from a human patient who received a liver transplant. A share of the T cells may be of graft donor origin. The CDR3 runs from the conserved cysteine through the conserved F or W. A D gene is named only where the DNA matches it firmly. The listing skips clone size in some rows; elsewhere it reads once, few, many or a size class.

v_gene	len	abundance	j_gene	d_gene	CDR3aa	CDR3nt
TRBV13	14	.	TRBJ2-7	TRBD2	CASSLGPSGSGKYF	TGTGCCAGCAGCTTAGGCCCTAGCGGGAGCGGCAAGTACTTC
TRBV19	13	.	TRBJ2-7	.	CASSVKDSGEQYF	TGTGCCAGTAGTGTCAAGGACAGTGGCGAGCAGTACTTC
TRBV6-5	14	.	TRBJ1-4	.	CASTDGREGEKLFF	TGTGCCAGCACCGACGGCAGGGAAGGGGAAAAACTGTTTTTT
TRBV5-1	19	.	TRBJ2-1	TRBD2	CASSRRLAGVEMVDNEQFF	TGCGCCAGCAGCCGAAGACTAGCGGGAGTTGAGATGGTGGACAATGAGCAGTTCTTC
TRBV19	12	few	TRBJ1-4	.	CASSIMEEKLFF	TGTGCCAGTAGTATAATGGAGGAAAAACTGTTTTTT
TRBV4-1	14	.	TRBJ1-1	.	CASSQGGTNTEAFF	TGCGCCAGCAGCCAAGGGGGAACGAACACTGAAGCTTTCTTT
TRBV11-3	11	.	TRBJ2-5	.	CASSLGETQYF	TGTGCCAGCAGCTTAGGGGAGACCCAGTACTTC
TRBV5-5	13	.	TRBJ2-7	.	CASSLGSSYEQYF	TGTGCCAGCAGCTTGGGCAGCTCCTACGAGCAGTACTTC
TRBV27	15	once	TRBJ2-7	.	CASSFWPVSSYEQYF	TGTGCCAGCAGTTTTTGGCCAGTTAGCTCCTACGAGCAGTACTTC
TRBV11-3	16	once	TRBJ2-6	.	CASSSGGHSGANVLTF	TGTGCCAGCAGCTCAGGGGGGCACTCTGGGGCCAACGTCCTGACTTTC
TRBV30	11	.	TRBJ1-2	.	CAWDGTDGYTF	TGTGCCTGGGATGGGACCGATGGCTACACCTTC
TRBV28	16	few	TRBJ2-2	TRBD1	CASKDPGQGFSGELFF	TGTGCCAGCAAGGATCCGGGACAGGGGTTTTCCGGGGAGCTGTTTTTT
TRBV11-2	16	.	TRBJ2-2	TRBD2	CASSSLSSGSIGELFF	TGTGCCAGCAGCTCCCTGAGTAGCGGGAGCATCGGGGAGCTGTTTTTT
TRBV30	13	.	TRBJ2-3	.	CAWSIGGGDTQYF	TGTGCCTGGAGTATTGGGGGCGGGGATACGCAGTATTTT
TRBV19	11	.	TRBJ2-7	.	CASTAGAEQYF	TGTGCCAGTACCGCAGGGGCCGAGCAGTACTTC
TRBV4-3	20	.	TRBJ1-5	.	CASSQEFTGTNPYSNQPQHF	TGCGCCAGCAGCCAGGAGTTTACCGGGACAAACCCCTATAGCAATCAGCCCCAGCATTTT
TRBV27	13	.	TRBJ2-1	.	CASSWGKNNEQFF	TGTGCCAGCAGTTGGGGGAAGAACAATGAGCAGTTCTTC
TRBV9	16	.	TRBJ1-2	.	CASSVLPVGRDYGYTF	TGTGCCAGCAGCGTCCTCCCTGTGGGAAGGGACTATGGCTACACCTTC
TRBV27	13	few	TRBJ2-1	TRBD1	CASSWTGDNEQFF	TGTGCCAGCAGTTGGACAGGGGACAATGAGCAGTTCTTC
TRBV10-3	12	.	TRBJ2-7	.	CAISEFGDEQYF	TGTGCCATCAGTGAGTTCGGCGACGAGCAGTACTTC
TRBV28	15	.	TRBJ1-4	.	CASSPLRPTNEKLFF	TGTGCCAGCAGTCCACTCAGGCCCACTAATGAAAAACTGTTTTTT
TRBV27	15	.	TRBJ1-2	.	CASSDDETRPLGYTF	TGTGCCAGCAGTGACGATGAAACGCGGCCTTTAGGTTACACCTTC
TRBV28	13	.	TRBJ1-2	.	CASSSPGYYGYTF	TGTGCCAGCAGTTCCCCAGGGTACTATGGCTACACCTTC
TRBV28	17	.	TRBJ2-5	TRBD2	CASSPPGLAGAQETQYF	TGTGCCAGCAGCCCCCCCGGGCTAGCGGGAGCCCAAGAGACCCAGTACTTC
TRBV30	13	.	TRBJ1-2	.	CAWSEGGWYGYTF	TGTGCCTGGAGTGAAGGGGGTTGGTATGGCTACACCTTC
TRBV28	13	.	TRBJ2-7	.	CASILTGSYEQYF	TGTGCCAGCATACTAACAGGGAGTTACGAGCAGTACTTC
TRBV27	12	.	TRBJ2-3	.	CASSLTLDTQYF	TGTGCCAGCAGTCTAACCCTAGATACGCAGTATTTT
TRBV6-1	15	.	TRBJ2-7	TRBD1	CASSEEGQEVHEQYF	TGTGCCAGCAGTGAAGAGGGACAGGAGGTCCACGAGCAGTACTTC
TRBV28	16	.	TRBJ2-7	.	CASSAYGTFRTYEQYF	TGTGCCAGCAGTGCGTATGGGACTTTTAGAACCTACGAGCAGTACTTC
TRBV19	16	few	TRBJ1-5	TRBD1	CASREFQGGSNQPQHF	TGTGCCAGTAGGGAGTTCCAGGGGGGTAGCAATCAGCCCCAGCATTTT
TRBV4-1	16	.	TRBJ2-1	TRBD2	CASSPLAGEMTNEQFF	TGCGCCAGCAGCCCTCTAGCGGGAGAAATGACCAATGAGCAGTTCTTC
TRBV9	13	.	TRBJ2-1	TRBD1	CASTTGGRNEQFF	TGTGCCAGCACGACAGGGGGGAGGAATGAGCAGTTCTTC
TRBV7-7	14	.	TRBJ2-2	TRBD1	CASSWGQYTGELFF	TGTGCTAGCAGCTGGGGACAGTACACCGGGGAGCTGTTTTTT
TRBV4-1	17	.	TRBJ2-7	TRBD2	CASSQRIYTSGSGEQYF	TGCGCCAGCAGCCAACGGATTTACACTAGCGGGAGCGGCGAGCAGTACTTC
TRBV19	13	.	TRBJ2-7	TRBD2	CASSPSGGNEQYF	TGTGCCAGTAGTCCAAGCGGGGGCAACGAGCAGTACTTC
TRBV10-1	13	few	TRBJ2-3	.	CASSESSTDTQYF	TGCGCCAGCAGTGAGTCTAGCACAGATACGCAGTATTTT
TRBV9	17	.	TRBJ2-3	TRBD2	CASSVGLAGLPVDTQYF	TGTGCCAGCAGCGTAGGACTAGCGGGACTACCCGTAGATACGCAGTATTTT
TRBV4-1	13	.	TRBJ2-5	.	CASRRTDKETQYF	TGCGCCAGCAGAAGGACAGACAAAGAGACCCAGTACTTC
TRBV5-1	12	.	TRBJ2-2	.	CASSLGAGELFF	TGCGCCAGCAGCTTAGGGGCCGGGGAGCTGTTTTTT
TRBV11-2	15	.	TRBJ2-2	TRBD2	CASSLGLASTGELFF	TGTGCCAGCAGCTTGGGACTAGCGAGCACCGGGGAGCTGTTTTTT
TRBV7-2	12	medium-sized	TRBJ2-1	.	CASSRPYNEQFF	TGTGCCAGCAGCCGGCCCTACAATGAGCAGTTCTTC
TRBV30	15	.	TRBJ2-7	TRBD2	CAWSTAAGGIYEQYF	TGTGCCTGGAGCACGGCAGCGGGAGGAATCTACGAGCAGTACTTC
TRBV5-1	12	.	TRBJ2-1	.	CASSGNWDEQFF	TGCGCCAGCTCAGGGAATTGGGATGAGCAGTTCTTC
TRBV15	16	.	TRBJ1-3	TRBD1	CATSRDRAVSGNTIYF	TGTGCCACCAGCAGGGACAGGGCCGTCTCTGGAAACACCATATATTTT
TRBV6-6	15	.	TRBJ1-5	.	CASSGESGTWQPQHF	TGTGCCAGCAGTGGGGAATCAGGGACGTGGCAGCCCCAGCATTTT
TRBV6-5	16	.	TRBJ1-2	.	CASSYAVLGGSYGYTF	TGTGCCAGCAGTTATGCTGTCTTGGGTGGGAGCTATGGCTACACCTTC
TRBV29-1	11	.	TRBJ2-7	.	CSVVWGYEQYF	TGCAGCGTTGTATGGGGGTACGAGCAGTACTTC